What follows are 32 T cell receptor beta chains derived from one specimen sequenced in a study of T cell changes during pregnancy in multiple sclerosis. The repertoire was sequenced with immunoSEQ multiplex PCR; TCRdb's copy has only in-frame clones and lacks some. Of some 43,000 clones listed, 90% are singletons. Sequenced here: peripheral blood, sampled in the first trimester of pregnancy. These receptors were obtained from a female donor in good health, enrolled as a control in a pregnancy study.

The chain has TRBV19 and TRBJ1-2, with TRBD1 matching 10 bases. CDR3 length: 16 residues. CDR1 and CDR2 from the germline V gene are LNHDA and SQIVND (reference sequence). The V segment lost 7 bases and the J segment 0 bases; nucleotides outside the gene matches: 8. CDR3 DNA: TGTGCCAGTATCGGGCGACAGGGGGCAACTAACTATGGCTACACCTTC. It translates to CASIGRQGATNYGYTF.

This clone appeared a single time. V gene TRBV7-6 combines with J gene TRBJ2-3; D not resolved. The ends were cut back, 2 bases at V and 4 bases at J, with 4 bases in the middle. Germline CDR1 reads SGHVS; CDR2 reads FNYEAQ. The CDR3 runs 12 residues. The CDR3 protein is CASSLSADTQYF. CDR3 nucleotides: TGTGCCAGCAGCTTAAGCGCAGATACGCAGTATTTT. The entire variable domain, with the rest obtained from reference TRBV7-6 and TRBJ2-3, is as follows: GAGVSQSPRYKVTKRGQDVALRCDPISGHVSLYWYRQALGQGPEFLTYFNYEAQQDKSGLPNDRFSAERPEGSISTLTIQRTEQRDSAMYRCASSLSADTQYFGPGTRLTVL.

CDR3: CASSLDLASGANVLTF. DNA of the CDR3: TGTGCCAGCAGCTTAGACCTAGCGAGTGGGGCCAACGTCCTGACTTTC. The chain uses TRBV11-2 and TRBJ2-6, with a possible D match to TRBD2 (6 bases). V dropped 0 bases and J dropped 3 bases, with 9 bases sitting between them. Germline V gene lookup returns CDR1 SGHAT and CDR2 FQNNGV. The CDR3 runs to 16 residues.

The V call is TRBV19, the J call TRBJ1-4; 7 nucleotides align to TRBD1. J gave up 7 bases and V 7 bases, and 12 bases lay outside the gene matches. There are 15 residues in the CDR3. Germline V gene sequence: CDR1 LNHDA, CDR2 SQIVND (reference sequence). The CDR3 region has the DNA TGTGCCAGTACCCACACTCACAGGGGAAGTGAAAAACTGTTTTTT. It codes for CASTHTHRGSEKLFF.

This clone was seen only once. The V call is TRBV7-3, the J call TRBJ2-3, with D maybe TRBD1 (6 bases). Trimming took off 5 bases at V and 3 bases at J, with 15 bases between the two ends. Germline values: CDR1 SGHTA, CDR2 FQGTGA. CDR3 length: 15 residues. The CDR3 spells CASSPQGLRTDTQYF. CDR3 DNA: TGTGCCAGCAGCCCACAGGGTCTCAGGACAGATACGCAGTATTTT.

This rearrangement joins TRBV7-9 to TRBJ1-2; 11 nucleotides line up with TRBD1. This CDR3 region has 16 residues. Germline V gives CDR1 SEHNR, CDR2 FQNEAQ (reference sequence). V lost 4 bases to trimming and J lost 3 bases; unmatched junction nucleotides: 7. In nucleotides, the CDR3 is TGTGCCAGCAGCTACTTCAGGACAGGGGGCGACTATGGCTACACCTTC. Translating it yields CASSYFRTGGDYGYTF.

V usage is TRBV29-1 and J usage is TRBJ2-2, with 7 nucleotides matching TRBD1. J was trimmed by 7 bases and V by 5 bases; bases with no gene match: 10. The CDR3 covers 14 residues. From germline, CDR1 is SQVTM and CDR2 ANQGSEA. CDR3 region: CSVQTGPLVGELFF. The DNA for the CDR3 is TGCAGCGTTCAGACAGGGCCCCTTGTCGGGGAGCTGTTTTTT.

The chain combines TRBV6-1 with TRBJ2-2; 7 bases are a match to TRBD1. The V and J ends lost 7 bases and 2 bases, in that order; junction bases with no gene match: 7. Germline V gene sequence: CDR1 MNHNS, CDR2 SASEGT. This CDR3 has 15 amino acids. The CDR3 nucleotides are TGTGCCAGCAAGGTACAGGGGTTTAACACCGGGGAGCTGTTTTTT. Amino acids: CASKVQGFNTGELFF.

This clone was seen once. The gene calls are TRBV28 and TRBJ2-7, with a tentative D call TRBD2 (6 bases). Germline-derived CDR1 and CDR2 are MDHEN and SYDVKM. The CDR3 consists of 14 residues. Trimming took 2 bases from V and 4 from J, leaving 12 bases between them. CDR3 nucleotides: TGTGCCAGCAGTTTAGCGGGAAGTATGTACGAGCAGTACTTC. It specifies CASSLAGSMYEQYF.

The chain combines TRBV6-5 with TRBJ2-7, with 9 bases that match TRBD2. Unmatched junction bases numbered 4, after V lost 2 bases and J lost 2 bases. Germline V CDR1 and CDR2: MNHEY, SVGAGI. This CDR3 spans 15 amino acids. Here the CDR3 DNA reads TGTGCCAGCAGTTACCAGCTAGCGGGAACCTACGAGCAGTACTTC. As protein: CASSYQLAGTYEQYF.

The count of this clone is one. The chain carries TRBV19 and TRBJ1-1; 11 bases are shared with TRBD1. V shed 4 bases, J shed 6 bases, and the junction held 7 bases outside the gene matches. The CDR3 runs to 15 residues. Germline CDR1 and CDR2: LNHDA and SQIVND (reference sequence). CDR3 sequence (DNA): TGTGCCAGTAGTAGGGGACAGGGGGGAGGCGCTGAAGCTTTCTTT. Its protein is CASSRGQGGGAEAFF.

This chain uses TRBV19 with TRBJ1-1, with 10 nucleotides matching TRBD1. V trimming: 6 bases; J trimming: 2 bases; junction bases outside the gene matches: 9. The CDR3 loop spans 16 amino acids. Germline V lookup: CDR1 LNHDA, CDR2 SQIVND (reference sequence). The CDR3 here is CASSWGTGDLNTEAFF. CDR3 nucleotides: TGTGCCAGTAGCTGGGGGACAGGGGATCTAAACACTGAAGCTTTCTTT.

The chain carries TRBV4-1 and TRBJ1-2; no firm D call. CDR1 and CDR2 (germline): MGHRA, YSYEKL. V lost 1 base and J 0 bases, leaving 9 bases between the germline ends. The CDR3 length is 15 residues. This CDR3 reads CASSQGGLTNYGYTF. The CDR3 DNA follows: TGCGCCAGCAGCCAAGGAGGGTTAACTAACTATGGCTACACCTTC.

The chain joins TRBV7-3 to TRBJ2-1; 7 bases match TRBD1. The junction had 7 bases not matched to a gene; V was cut back by 5 bases and J by 0 bases. The CDR3 is 16 amino acids. The V gene's germline CDR1 is SGHTA and CDR2 FQGTGA. The CDR3 protein is CASSPKTGRSYNEQFF. The CDR3 bases are TGTGCCAGCAGCCCAAAGACAGGGCGCTCCTACAATGAGCAGTTCTTC. The whole variable domain, filled in from reference TRBV7-3 and TRBJ2-1, reads GAGVSQTPSNKVTEKGKYVELRCDPISGHTALYWYRQSLGQGPEFLIYFQGTGAADDSGLPNDRFFAVRPEGSVSTLKIQRTERGDSAVYLCASSPKTGRSYNEQFFGPGTRLTVL.

The chain combines TRBV6-5 with TRBJ1-2; D is unresolved. CDR1 and CDR2 from the germline V gene are MNHEY and SVGAGI. V was trimmed by 2 bases and J by 8 bases, leaving 12 bases between them. CDR3 length: 13 amino acids. CDR3 DNA sequence: TGTGCCAGCAGTTACGGGGAGGGAAGAGGCTACACCTTC. It translates to CASSYGEGRGYTF.

V usage is TRBV15 and J usage is TRBJ2-6; 7 nucleotides agree with TRBD2. Unmatched junction bases numbered 4, after V lost 0 bases and J lost 2 bases. Germline V gene data show CDR1 as LNHNV and CDR2 as YYDKDF (reference sequence). The CDR3 is 17 amino acids. CDR3 protein: CATSRDRGGTGANVLTF. In nucleotides, the CDR3 is TGTGCCACCAGCAGAGATCGCGGGGGAACTGGGGCCAACGTCCTGACTTTC.

This chain joins TRBV2 and TRBJ2-5, with 9 bases matching TRBD2. The CDR3 runs to 16 residues. V was clipped by 6 bases and J by 2 bases; unmatched bases: 10. Germline loops: CDR1 SNHLY, CDR2 FYNNEI. CDR3 sequence reads: CASRASGGLNQETQYF. As DNA, the CDR3 is TGTGCCAGCAGGGCAAGCGGGGGGCTAAATCAAGAGACCCAGTACTTC.

This chain uses TRBV15 with TRBJ1-5; 11 bases match TRBD1. Germline V gene lookup returns CDR1 LNHNV and CDR2 YYDKDF (reference sequence). With V trimmed by 5 bases and J by 0 bases, 6 bases remained unmatched. The CDR3 spans 17 residues. The CDR3 nucleotides are TGTGCCACCAGCGAGGACAGGGGGCACTATAGCAATCAGCCCCAGCATTTT. It yields the protein CATSEDRGHYSNQPQHF.

The rearrangement uses TRBV6-6 and TRBJ1-1, with a possible D match to TRBD1 (5 bases). Germline V gene lookup returns CDR1 MNHNY and CDR2 SVGAGI (reference sequence). Trimming removed 7 bases at V and 5 bases at J, with 14 bases between. This CDR3 spans 13 amino acids. The CDR3 reads CASTSREGTEAFF. DNA for the CDR3: TGTGCCAGCACGAGCAGGGAAGGAACTGAAGCTTTCTTT.

The chain combines TRBV7-3 with TRBJ1-1; 10 bases are a match to TRBD1. V trimming: 5 bases; J trimming: 6 bases; junction bases outside the gene matches: 9. Germline CDR1 reads SGHTA; CDR2 reads FQGTGA. This CDR3 region has 15 residues. CDR3 residues: CASSADRGVGAEAFF. CDR3 DNA sequence: TGTGCCAGCAGCGCGGACAGGGGGGTGGGAGCTGAAGCTTTCTTT.

This clone was detected once. The rearrangement joins TRBV7-9 to TRBJ2-1, with 12 bases aligning to TRBD2. The V segment lost 5 bases and the J segment 5 bases; nucleotides outside the gene matches: 16. This CDR3 region has 19 residues. In germline, CDR1 is SEHNR, CDR2 FQNEAQ (reference sequence). The CDR3 DNA reads as TGTGCCAGCAGCGATACACTCGGACTAGCGGGGATTAGAAACAATGAGCAGTTCTTC. This codes for CASSDTLGLAGIRNNEQFF.

The chain recombines TRBV28 with TRBJ1-2, with TRBD1 identical over 12 bases. Germline trimming cut 8 bases from V and 8 bases from J; bases unmatched to any gene: 6. Germline lookup yields CDR1 MDHEN and CDR2 SYDVKM. This CDR3 comprises 13 residues. The CDR3 reads CASWDRGREGYTF. Here the CDR3 DNA reads TGTGCCAGCTGGGACAGGGGGCGCGAGGGCTACACCTTC.

The chain employs TRBV7-6 and TRBJ2-1, with a weak D call TRBD2 (6 bases). This CDR3 spans 12 amino acids. V lost 8 bases to trimming and J lost 14 bases, with 19 bases between them. Looked up from germline, CDR1 is SGHVS and CDR2 is FNYEAQ. This CDR3 is CASGVSEGAKFF. For the CDR3, the DNA is TGTGCCAGCGGAGTATCGGAGGGAGCTAAGTTCTTC.

The rearrangement links TRBV28 to TRBJ2-6; unclear D gene. V gave up 3 bases and J gave up 3 bases, with 3 bases separating them. The CDR3 runs 13 residues. Germline V gene lookup returns CDR1 MDHEN and CDR2 SYDVKM. CDR3 residues: CASSFSGANVLTF. The CDR3 nucleotides are TGTGCCAGCAGTTTCAGTGGGGCCAACGTCCTGACTTTC.

The chain carries TRBV7-2 and TRBJ2-2; TRBD2 agrees at 8 bases. Per the germline V gene, CDR1 is SGHTA and CDR2 is FQGNSA. V shed 6 bases and J 3 bases; nucleotides not matched to a gene: 12. CDR3 length: 17 residues. The CDR3 DNA follows: TGTGCCAGCAGACACGCGGTCACTAGCGGTCACACCGGGGAGCTGTTTTTT. Translating gives CASRHAVTSGHTGELFF.

V is TRBV2 and J is TRBJ2-7, with 11 bases matching TRBD1. With V trimmed by 6 bases and J by 3 bases, 7 bases remained unmatched. This CDR3 spans 15 amino acids. Germline-derived CDR1 and CDR2 are SNHLY and FYNNEI. The CDR3 DNA sequence: TGTGCCAGCAGCACCCTGGACAGGGGGCACTACGAGCAGTACTTC. Amino acid sequence: CASSTLDRGHYEQYF.

The gene calls are TRBV27 and TRBJ2-1; D might be TRBD2 (6 bases). CDR1 MNHEY and CDR2 SMNVEV come from the germline V gene (reference sequence). The V gene lost 2 bases and the J gene lost 2 bases, with 10 bases spanning the gap. The CDR3 sequence is 15 residues long. In nucleotides, the CDR3 is TGTGCCAGCAGTTTAAGGGGCGGGGCCTACAATGAGCAGTTCTTC. Translated: CASSLRGGAYNEQFF.

The genes are TRBV19 and TRBJ2-1; 12 positions agree with TRBD2. Germline V lookup: CDR1 LNHDA, CDR2 SQIVND (reference sequence). This CDR3 region has 20 residues. Trimming removed 1 base from V and 5 bases from J; junction bases left unmatched: 15. The CDR3 DNA reads as TGTGCCAGTAGTATAGTTTCGGAGCCTCTAGCGGGAGGGATTAACAATGAGCAGTTCTTC. Its translation: CASSIVSEPLAGGINNEQFF.

The chain employs TRBV30 and TRBJ2-3, with a possible D match to TRBD2 (5 bases). CDR3 length equals 14 residues. Germline V gene data show CDR1 as GTSNPN and CDR2 as SVGIG (reference sequence). V lost 0 bases, J lost 0 bases, and 7 bases lay in between. CDR3 in DNA: TGTGCCTGGAGTGTCGGCGGGAGCACAGATACGCAGTATTTT. Translation gives CAWSVGGSTDTQYF.

The V gene is TRBV14, the J gene TRBJ1-4, with D possibly matching TRBD1 (6 bases). Germline V CDR1 and CDR2: SGHDN, FVKESK. V was trimmed by 4 bases and J by 10 bases, leaving 13 bases between them. The CDR3 runs to 13 residues. In DNA, the CDR3 is TGTGCCAGCAGCCCGAACAGGGTAGGAAAACTGTTTTTT. Its translation is CASSPNRVGKLFF.

This clone has just one count. The rearrangement joins TRBV5-4 to TRBJ2-7, with 13 bases that match TRBD2. After removal of 4 bases from V and 5 bases from J, the junction contained 9 bases not matched to a gene. The germline gives CDR1 SGHNT, CDR2 YYREEE (reference sequence). This CDR3 comprises 16 residues. CDR3 nucleotides: TGTGCCAGCAGCCCCGGGGGACTAGCGGGACAAAACGAGCAGTACTTC. It codes for CASSPGGLAGQNEQYF.

The rearrangement uses TRBV27 and TRBJ2-1; TRBD2 is a possible D gene (5 bases). Per the germline V gene, CDR1 is MNHEY and CDR2 is SMNVEV (reference sequence). The CDR3 consists of 15 residues. Trimming cost V 4 bases and J 3 bases, with 13 bases left between them. DNA for the CDR3: TGTGCCAGCAGTTGGGAGTTATCTAACTACAATGAGCAGTTCTTC. It translates to CASSWELSNYNEQFF.